This TCR beta chain derives from a study of beta chain features in type 1 diabetes. By way of CD45RO/CCR7/CD25/CD127/CD95/CD27, the CD4+ regulatory, stem cell-like memory, central memory and naive cells were sorted. Every sorted population was more than 95% pure. This clone occurred a few times. Its antigen is not known. Findings and caveats of the study: Patients with Type 1 diabetes showed moderately but significantly shorter TCRB CDR3s in all four CD4+ subsets. Highly expressing activated T cells could be over-counted with a cDNA template.

Expressed TCRB transcripts got sequenced, as all isolated RNA was reverse transcribed. Profiling relied on immunoSEQ multiplex PCR, and the TCRdb table lists in-frame clones only, not all of them. The profile shows hundreds of thousands of clones, approximately 15% of them singletons. Germline CDR1 is SGDLS and CDR2 is YYNGEE. The CDR3 is 14 residues long. The junction had 9 bases not matched to a gene; V was cut back by 4 bases and J by 7 bases. The sequenced sample consisted of naive CD4+ T cells from blood. This receptor was taken from a man aged 25-45 years in good health. This chain connects TRBV9 to TRBJ1-2; 8 nucleotides line up with TRBD1. For the CDR3, the DNA is TGTGCCAGCAGCCCCCGGGTCGGACAGGGTGGCTACACCTTC. Translation: CASSPRVGQGGYTF.